These 5 T cell receptor beta chains originate from one sample sequenced in a study of blood T cell repertoires in COVID-19. Only in-frame clones appear in the TCRdb table, and some are missing; sequencing was by immunoSEQ multiplex PCR. The sample includes about 260,000 clones, approximately 85% of them seen just once. The specimen sequenced was peripheral blood. The receptors shown here come from a human donor in a cohort sampled during active COVID-19.

The CDR3 DNA follows: TGTGCCACCAGCAGAGATTGGGCAGGGCAGTTCGGCACTAATGAAAAACTGTTTTTT. This codes for CATSRDWAGQFGTNEKLFF. The rearrangement uses TRBV15 and TRBJ1-4, with a tentative D call TRBD1 (5 bases). Per the germline V gene, CDR1 is LNHNV and CDR2 is YYDKDF (reference sequence). The CDR3 covers 19 residues. V was shortened by 0 bases and J by 2 bases, with 19 bases between the two germline ends. Drawing the rest from reference TRBV15 and TRBJ1-4, the complete variable domain is DAMVIQNPRYQVTQFGKPVTLSCSQTLNHNVMYWYQQKSSQAPKLLFHYYDKDFNNEADTPDNFQSRRPNTSFCFLDIRSPGLGDTAMYLCATSRDWAGQFGTNEKLFFGSGTQLSVL.

This clone was counted a single time. This chain links TRBV4-3 with TRBJ1-4; TRBD1 agrees at 8 bases. The CDR3 sequence is 18 residues long. Per germline, CDR1 LGHNA and CDR2 YSLEER. Losses at the gene ends were 1 base for V and 7 bases for J; bases not matched to a gene: 14. The CDR3 coding sequence is TGCGCCAGCAGCCAAGCCTACCCTAATGGACAGGGCGGTGAAAAACTGTTTTTT. This translates into CASSQAYPNGQGGEKLFF.

This chain links TRBV7-7 with TRBJ2-2; no clear D. CDR3 length: 15 amino acids. The germline V gene encodes CDR1 SSHAT and CDR2 FNYEAQ (reference sequence). V lost 1 base and J 4 bases, leaving 10 bases between the germline ends. The CDR3, as DNA: TGTGCCAGCAGCTTAGGATCGGGTAGCACCGGGGAGCTGTTTTTT. Translation gives CASSLGSGSTGELFF.

The CDR3 DNA reads as TGTGCCACCAGCTCAACGGCGGCATCCACAGATACGCAGTATTTT. Translated, it gives CATSSTAASTDTQYF. J is TRBJ2-3 and V is TRBV15; no clear D gene. Germline CDR1 reads LNHNV; CDR2 reads YYDKDF (reference sequence). With 5 bases removed from V and 2 bases from J, the gap between germline ends came to 14 bases. The CDR3 spans 15 residues.

Here the CDR3 reads CASSLVRWESNSPLHF. CDR3 bases: TGTGCCAGCAGCTTGGTCCGGTGGGAGAGTAATTCACCCCTCCACTTT. This chain links TRBV5-4 with TRBJ1-6; unclear D gene. Germline lookup yields CDR1 SGHNT and CDR2 YYREEE (reference sequence). This CDR3 has 16 amino acids. The V end lost 0 bases, the J end lost 6 bases, and 13 bases lay between the germline ends. Full variable domain (outside the CDR3, taken from reference TRBV5-4 and TRBJ1-6): ETGVTQSPTHLIKTRGQQVTLRCSSQSGHNTVSWYQQALGQGPQFIFQYYREEENGRGNFPPRFSGLQFPNYSSELNVNALELDDSALYLCASSLVRWESNSPLHFGNGTRLTVT.